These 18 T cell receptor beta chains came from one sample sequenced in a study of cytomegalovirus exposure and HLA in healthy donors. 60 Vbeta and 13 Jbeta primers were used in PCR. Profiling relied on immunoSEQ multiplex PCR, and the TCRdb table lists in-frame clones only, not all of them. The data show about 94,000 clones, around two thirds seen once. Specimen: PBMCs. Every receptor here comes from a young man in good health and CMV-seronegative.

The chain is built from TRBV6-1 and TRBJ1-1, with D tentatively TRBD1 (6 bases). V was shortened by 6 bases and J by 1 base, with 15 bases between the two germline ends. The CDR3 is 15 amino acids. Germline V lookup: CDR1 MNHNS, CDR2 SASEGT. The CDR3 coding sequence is TGTGCCAGCAGGGGACAAGCAAAAGGGAACACTGAAGCTTTCTTT. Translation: CASRGQAKGNTEAFF.

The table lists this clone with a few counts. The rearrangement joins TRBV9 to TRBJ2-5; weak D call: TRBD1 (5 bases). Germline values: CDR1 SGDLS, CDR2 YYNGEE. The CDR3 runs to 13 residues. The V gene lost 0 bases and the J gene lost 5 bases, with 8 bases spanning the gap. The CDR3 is CASSVGWGETQYF. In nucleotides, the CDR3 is TGTGCCAGCAGCGTAGGGTGGGGCGAGACCCAGTACTTC.

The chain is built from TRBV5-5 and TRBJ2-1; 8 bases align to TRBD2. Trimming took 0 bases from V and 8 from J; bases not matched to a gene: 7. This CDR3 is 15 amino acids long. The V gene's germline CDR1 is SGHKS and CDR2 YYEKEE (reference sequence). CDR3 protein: CASSLEGLVPHEQFF. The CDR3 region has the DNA TGTGCCAGCAGCTTGGAGGGACTAGTCCCTCATGAGCAGTTCTTC. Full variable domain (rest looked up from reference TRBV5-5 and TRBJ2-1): DAGVTQSPTHLIKTRGQQVTLRCSPISGHKSVSWYQQVLGQGPQFIFQYYEKEERGRGNFPDRFSARQFPNYSSELNVNALLLGDSALYLCASSLEGLVPHEQFFGPGTRLTVL.

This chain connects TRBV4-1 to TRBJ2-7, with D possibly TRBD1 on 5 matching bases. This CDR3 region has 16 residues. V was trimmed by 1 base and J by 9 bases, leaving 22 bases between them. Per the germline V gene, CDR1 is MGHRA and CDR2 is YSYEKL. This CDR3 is CASSQGLAGPTLAQYF. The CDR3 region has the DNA TGCGCCAGCAGCCAAGGGTTGGCAGGGCCAACCCTCGCGCAGTACTTC.

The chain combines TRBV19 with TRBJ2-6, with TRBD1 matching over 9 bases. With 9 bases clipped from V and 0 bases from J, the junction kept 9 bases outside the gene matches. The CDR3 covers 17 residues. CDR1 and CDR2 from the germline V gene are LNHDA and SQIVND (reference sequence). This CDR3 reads CASKIGTGLSGANVLTF. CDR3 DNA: TGTGCCAGCAAAATTGGGACAGGGCTCTCTGGGGCCAACGTCCTGACTTTC.

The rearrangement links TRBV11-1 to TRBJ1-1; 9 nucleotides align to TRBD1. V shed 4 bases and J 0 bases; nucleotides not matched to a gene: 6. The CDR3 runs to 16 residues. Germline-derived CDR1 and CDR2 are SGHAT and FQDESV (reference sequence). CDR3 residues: CASSWDREKMNTEAFF. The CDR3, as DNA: TGTGCCAGCAGCTGGGACAGGGAAAAGATGAACACTGAAGCTTTCTTT.

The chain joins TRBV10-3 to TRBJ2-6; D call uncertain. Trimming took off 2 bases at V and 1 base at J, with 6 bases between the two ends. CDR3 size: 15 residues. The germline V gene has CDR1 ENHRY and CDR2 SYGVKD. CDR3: CAISEIESGANVLTF. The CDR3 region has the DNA TGTGCCATCAGTGAGATAGAATCTGGGGCCAACGTCCTGACTTTC.

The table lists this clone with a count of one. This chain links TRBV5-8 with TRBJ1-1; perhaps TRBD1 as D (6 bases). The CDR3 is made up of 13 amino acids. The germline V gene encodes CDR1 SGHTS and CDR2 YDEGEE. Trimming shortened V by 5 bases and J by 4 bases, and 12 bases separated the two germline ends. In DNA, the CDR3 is TGTGCCAGCAGTTCTGACAGGACCACTGAAGCTTTCTTT. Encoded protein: CASSSDRTTEAFF.

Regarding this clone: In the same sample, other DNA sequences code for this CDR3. CDR3 bases: TGTGCCAGCAGTGCCCGACTAGCGGGAGCTAGGAATGAGCAGTTCTTC. Translating gives CASSARLAGARNEQFF. This chain joins TRBV25-1 and TRBJ2-1, with TRBD2 matching 12 bases. The CDR3 has 16 residues. The germline V gene encodes CDR1 MGHDK and CDR2 SYGVNS. The V segment lost 4 bases and the J segment 7 bases; nucleotides outside the gene matches: 8.

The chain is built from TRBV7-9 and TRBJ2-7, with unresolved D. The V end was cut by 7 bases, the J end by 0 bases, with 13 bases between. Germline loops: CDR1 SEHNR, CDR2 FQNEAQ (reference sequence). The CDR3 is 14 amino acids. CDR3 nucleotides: TGTGCCAGCATGCGCAGCCGGAGCTCCTACGAGCAGTACTTC. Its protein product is CASMRSRSSYEQYF.

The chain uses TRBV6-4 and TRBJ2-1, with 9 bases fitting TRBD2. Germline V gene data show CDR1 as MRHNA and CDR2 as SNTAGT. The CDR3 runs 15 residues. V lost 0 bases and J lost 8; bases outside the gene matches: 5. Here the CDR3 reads CASSDSGGGAHEQFF. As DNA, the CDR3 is TGTGCCAGCAGTGACTCCGGCGGGGGGGCCCATGAGCAGTTCTTC.

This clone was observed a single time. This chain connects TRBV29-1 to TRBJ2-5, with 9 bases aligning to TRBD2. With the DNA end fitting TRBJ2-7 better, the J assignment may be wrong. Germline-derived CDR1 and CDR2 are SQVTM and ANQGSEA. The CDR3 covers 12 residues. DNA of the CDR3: TGCAGCGTTAGAGCGGGGGGCTACGAGCAGTACTTC. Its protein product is CSVRAGGYEQYF.

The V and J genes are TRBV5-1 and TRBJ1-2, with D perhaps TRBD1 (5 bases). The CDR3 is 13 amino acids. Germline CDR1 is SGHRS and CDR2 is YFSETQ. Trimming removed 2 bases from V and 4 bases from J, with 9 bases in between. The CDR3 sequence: CASSFDSLYGYTF. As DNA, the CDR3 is TGCGCCAGCAGCTTTGACAGTCTCTATGGCTACACCTTC.

Here the CDR3 reads CAGQGVIGPSSYEQYF. CDR3 sequence (DNA): TGTGCCGGACAGGGAGTAATCGGTCCGAGCTCCTACGAGCAGTACTTC. This chain links TRBV30 with TRBJ2-7; the match to TRBD1 covers 8 bases. With V trimmed by 8 bases and J by 0 bases, 15 bases remained unmatched. Per the germline V gene, CDR1 is GTSNPN and CDR2 is SVGIG (reference sequence). This CDR3 contains 16 residues.

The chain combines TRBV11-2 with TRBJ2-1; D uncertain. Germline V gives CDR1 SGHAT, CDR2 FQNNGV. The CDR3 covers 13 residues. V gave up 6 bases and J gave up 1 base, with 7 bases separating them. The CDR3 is CASSSPSYNEQFF. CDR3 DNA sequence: TGTGCCAGCAGTTCCCCATCCTACAATGAGCAGTTCTTC.

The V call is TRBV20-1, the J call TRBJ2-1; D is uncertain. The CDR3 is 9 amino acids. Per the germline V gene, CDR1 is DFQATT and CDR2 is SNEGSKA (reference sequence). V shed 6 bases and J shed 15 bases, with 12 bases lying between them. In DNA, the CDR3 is TGCAGTGCCGCGGTTGCGCGGTTCTTC. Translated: CSAAVARFF.

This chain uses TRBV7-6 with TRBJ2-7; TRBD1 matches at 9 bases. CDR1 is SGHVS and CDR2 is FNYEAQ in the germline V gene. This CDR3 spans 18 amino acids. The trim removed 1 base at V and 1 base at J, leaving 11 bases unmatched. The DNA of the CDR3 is TGTGCCAGCAGCTTAGGTAGGCCCACCGGGACAGGGTCCTACGAGCAGTACTTC. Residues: CASSLGRPTGTGSYEQYF.

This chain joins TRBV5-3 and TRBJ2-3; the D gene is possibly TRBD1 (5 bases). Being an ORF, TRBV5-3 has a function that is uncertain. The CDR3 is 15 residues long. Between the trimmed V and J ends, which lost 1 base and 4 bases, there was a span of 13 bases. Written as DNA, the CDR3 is TGTGCCAGAAGCTTGAACGTCAGGGCGGCAGATACGCAGTATTTT. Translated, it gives CARSLNVRAADTQYF.